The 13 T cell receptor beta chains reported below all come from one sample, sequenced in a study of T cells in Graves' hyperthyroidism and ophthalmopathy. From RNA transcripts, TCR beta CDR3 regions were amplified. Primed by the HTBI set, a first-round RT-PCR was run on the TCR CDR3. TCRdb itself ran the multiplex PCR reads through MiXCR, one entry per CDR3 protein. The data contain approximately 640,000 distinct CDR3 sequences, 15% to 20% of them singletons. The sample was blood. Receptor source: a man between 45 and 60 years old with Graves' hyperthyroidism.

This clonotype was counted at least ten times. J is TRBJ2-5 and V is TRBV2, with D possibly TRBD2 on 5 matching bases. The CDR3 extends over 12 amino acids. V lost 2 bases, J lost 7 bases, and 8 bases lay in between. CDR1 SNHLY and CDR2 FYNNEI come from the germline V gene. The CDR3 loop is CASSENLATQYF. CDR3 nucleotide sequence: TGTGCCAGCAGTGAAAATCTAGCGACCCAGTACTTC.

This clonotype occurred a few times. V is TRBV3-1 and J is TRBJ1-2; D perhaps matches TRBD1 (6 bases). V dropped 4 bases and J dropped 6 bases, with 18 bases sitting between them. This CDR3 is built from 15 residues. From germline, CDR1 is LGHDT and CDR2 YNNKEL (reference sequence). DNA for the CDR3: TGTGCCAGCAGCCCGACAAGTACCGGGACAAATGGCTACACCTTC. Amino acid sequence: CASSPTSTGTNGYTF.

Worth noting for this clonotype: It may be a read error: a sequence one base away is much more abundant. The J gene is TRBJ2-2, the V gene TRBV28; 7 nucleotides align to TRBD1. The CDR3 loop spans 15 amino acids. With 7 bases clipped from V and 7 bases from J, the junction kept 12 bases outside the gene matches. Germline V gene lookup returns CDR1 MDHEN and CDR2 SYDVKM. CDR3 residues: CASTTGAGGGGELFF. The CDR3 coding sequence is TGTGCCAGCACCACCGGGGCAGGGGGTGGCGGGGAGCTGTTTTTT.

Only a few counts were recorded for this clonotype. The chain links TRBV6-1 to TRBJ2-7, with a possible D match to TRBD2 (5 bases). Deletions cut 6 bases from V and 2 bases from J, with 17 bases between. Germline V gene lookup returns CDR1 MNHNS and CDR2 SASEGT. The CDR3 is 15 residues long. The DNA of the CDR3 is TGTGCCAGCAGGGGCAAGTCACTCGGGGCCTACGAGCAGTACTTC. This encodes CASRGKSLGAYEQYF.

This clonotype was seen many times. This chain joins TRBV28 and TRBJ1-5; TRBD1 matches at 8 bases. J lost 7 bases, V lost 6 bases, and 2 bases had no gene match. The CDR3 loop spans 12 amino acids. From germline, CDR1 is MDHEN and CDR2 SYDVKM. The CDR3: CASRTGDQPQHF. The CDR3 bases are TGTGCCAGCAGGACAGGGGACCAGCCCCAGCATTTT. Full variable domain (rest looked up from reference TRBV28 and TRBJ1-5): DVKVTQSSRYLVKRTGEKVFLECVQDMDHENMFWYRQDPGLGLRLIYFSYDVKMKEKGDIPEGYSVSREKKERFSLILESASTNQTSMYLCASRTGDQPQHFGDGTRLSIL.

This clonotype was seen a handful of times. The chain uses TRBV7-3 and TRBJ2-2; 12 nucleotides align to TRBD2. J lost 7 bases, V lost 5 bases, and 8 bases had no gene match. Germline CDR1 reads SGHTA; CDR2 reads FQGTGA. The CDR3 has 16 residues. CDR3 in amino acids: CASSTTSGSGGGELFF. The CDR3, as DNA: TGTGCCAGCAGCACGACTAGCGGGAGCGGTGGCGGGGAGCTGTTTTTT.

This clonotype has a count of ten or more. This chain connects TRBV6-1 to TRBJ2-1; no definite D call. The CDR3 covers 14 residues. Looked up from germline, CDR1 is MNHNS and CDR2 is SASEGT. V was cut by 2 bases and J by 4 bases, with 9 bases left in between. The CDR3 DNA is TGTGCCAGCAGTGAATTTAGTCTGTACAATGAGCAGTTCTTC. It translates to CASSEFSLYNEQFF.

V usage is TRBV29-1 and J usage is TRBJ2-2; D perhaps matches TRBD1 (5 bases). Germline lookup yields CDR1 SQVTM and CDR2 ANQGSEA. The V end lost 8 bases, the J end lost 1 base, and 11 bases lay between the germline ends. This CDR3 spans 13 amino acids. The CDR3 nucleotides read TGCAGCCTGACAGTGGAGAACACCGGGGAGCTGTTTTTT. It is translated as CSLTVENTGELFF.

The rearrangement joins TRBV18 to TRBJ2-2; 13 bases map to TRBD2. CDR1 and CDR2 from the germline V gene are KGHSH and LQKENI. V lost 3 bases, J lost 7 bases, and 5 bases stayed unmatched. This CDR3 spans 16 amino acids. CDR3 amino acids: CASSPGTSGMSGELFF. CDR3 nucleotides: TGTGCCAGCTCACCTGGGACTAGCGGGATGAGCGGGGAGCTGTTTTTT.

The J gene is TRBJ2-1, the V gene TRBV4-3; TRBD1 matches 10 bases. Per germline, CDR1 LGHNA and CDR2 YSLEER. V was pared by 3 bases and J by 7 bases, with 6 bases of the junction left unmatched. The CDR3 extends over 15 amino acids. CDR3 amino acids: CASSHGTGELNEQFF. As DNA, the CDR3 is TGCGCCAGCAGCCACGGGACAGGGGAATTGAATGAGCAGTTCTTC.

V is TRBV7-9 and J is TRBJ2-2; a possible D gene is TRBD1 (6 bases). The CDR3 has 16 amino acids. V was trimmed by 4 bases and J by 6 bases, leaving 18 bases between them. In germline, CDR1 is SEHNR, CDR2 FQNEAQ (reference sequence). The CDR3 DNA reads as TGTGCCAGCAGCTCCGGGGACACCTTCACGGCCGGGGAGCTGTTTTTT. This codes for CASSSGDTFTAGELFF.

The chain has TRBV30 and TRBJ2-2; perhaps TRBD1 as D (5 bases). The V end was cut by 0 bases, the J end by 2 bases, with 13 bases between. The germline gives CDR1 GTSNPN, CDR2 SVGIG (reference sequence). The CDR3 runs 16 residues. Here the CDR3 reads CAWSVPQGRNTGELFF. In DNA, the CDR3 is TGTGCCTGGAGTGTTCCCCAGGGTCGTAACACCGGGGAGCTGTTTTTT.

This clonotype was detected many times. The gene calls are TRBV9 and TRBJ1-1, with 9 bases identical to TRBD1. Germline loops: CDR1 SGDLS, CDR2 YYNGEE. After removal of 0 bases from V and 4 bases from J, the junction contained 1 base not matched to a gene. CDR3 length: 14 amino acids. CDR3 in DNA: TGTGCCAGCAGCGTAGGGGACAGGGCCACTGAAGCTTTCTTT. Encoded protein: CASSVGDRATEAFF.